A single sample gave rise to the 29 T cell receptor beta chains below, sequenced in a study of shared clonotypes between healthy human individuals. Data came from immunoSEQ multiplex PCR; TCRdb stores just in-frame clones and leaves some out. Among roughly 570,000 clones listed, 98% were seen once. It was CD45RO-negative cells, positively selected for CCR7, that made up naive CD8 cells, with terminally differentiated effector memory CD45RA+ cells excluded. Material: naive CD8+ T cells sorted from blood. The receptors here all came from a young man in good health.

This clone was detected once. The chain couples TRBV14 to TRBJ2-7, with D possibly matching TRBD2 (5 bases). Trimming left V 4 bases short and J 1 base short, with 11 bases between. Germline values: CDR1 SGHDN, CDR2 FVKESK. This CDR3 region has 14 residues. The CDR3 spells CASSLGPGSYEQYF. DNA for the CDR3: TGTGCCAGCAGCCTCGGCCCGGGGTCCTACGAGCAGTACTTC.

The rearrangement joins TRBV7-6 to TRBJ2-6; 8 bases line up with TRBD2. J lost 0 bases, V lost 5 bases, and 9 bases had no gene match. Germline V gene lookup returns CDR1 SGHVS and CDR2 FNYEAQ. The CDR3 runs 18 residues. The CDR3 nucleotides read TGTGCCAGCAGCCCCCGAGTAGCGGGGTACTCTGGGGCCAACGTCCTGACTTTC. It translates to CASSPRVAGYSGANVLTF. Filled out from reference TRBV7-6 and TRBJ2-6, the complete variable domain reads GAGVSQSPRYKVTKRGQDVALRCDPISGHVSLYWYRQALGQGPEFLTYFNYEAQQDKSGLPNDRFSAERPEGSISTLTIQRTEQRDSAMYRCASSPRVAGYSGANVLTFGAGSRLTVL.

The CDR3 sequence is CASSLGDGGNQPQHF. The CDR3 DNA is TGTGCCAGCAGCCTTGGGGACGGGGGCAATCAGCCCCAGCATTTT. The rearrangement links TRBV5-5 to TRBJ1-5; maybe TRBD1 (5 bases). The CDR3 runs to 15 residues. Germline V gene data show CDR1 as SGHKS and CDR2 as YYEKEE (reference sequence). The V end was cut by 4 bases, the J end by 2 bases, with 13 bases between.

This clone appeared once. V is TRBV7-2 and J is TRBJ2-1, with a possible D match to TRBD2 (6 bases). CDR1 is SGHTA and CDR2 is FQGNSA in the germline V gene. V lost 1 base and J 5 bases, leaving 15 bases between the germline ends. The CDR3 loop spans 16 amino acids. CDR3 nucleotide sequence: TGTGCCAGCAGCTTAGGGGCCGGGAGTTGGAACAATGAGCAGTTCTTC. Its translation is CASSLGAGSWNNEQFF.

The chain uses TRBV27 and TRBJ2-5, with D tentatively TRBD2 (6 bases). V was clipped by 7 bases and J by 7 bases, with 13 bases between them. The CDR3 length is 12 residues. CDR1 is MNHEY and CDR2 is SMNVEV in the germline V gene (reference sequence). DNA of the CDR3: TGTGCCAGCACCCCTCCCGGGGGGACCCAGTACTTC. Amino acids: CASTPPGGTQYF.

The chain employs TRBV5-8 and TRBJ1-2; D gene uncertain. Germline V gene sequence: CDR1 SGHTS, CDR2 YDEGEE. The CDR3 runs 17 residues. V was pared by 0 bases and J by 6 bases, with 21 bases between. Here the CDR3 reads CASSLGFGEGLVHGYTF. Here the CDR3 DNA reads TGTGCCAGCAGCTTGGGATTCGGTGAAGGACTAGTCCATGGCTACACCTTC.

The J gene is TRBJ2-1, the V gene TRBV13; D is uncertain. Trimming took 2 bases from V and 5 from J, leaving 10 bases between them. The CDR3 runs 14 residues. Germline CDR1 reads PRHDT; CDR2 reads FYEKMQ (reference sequence). The CDR3 loop reads CASSLTGINNEQFF. The CDR3 bases are TGTGCCAGCAGCTTAACTGGTATTAACAATGAGCAGTTCTTC.

The rearrangement links TRBV7-9 to TRBJ2-7, with D unclear. V gave up 2 bases and J gave up 3 bases, with 17 bases separating them. Germline V gene lookup returns CDR1 SEHNR and CDR2 FQNEAQ (reference sequence). CDR3 size: 16 residues. In DNA, the CDR3 is TGTGCCAGCAGCTTACAATCTGGACGGAAAATCTACGAGCAGTACTTC. It is translated as CASSLQSGRKIYEQYF. The complete variable domain, with remaining parts taken from reference TRBV7-9 and TRBJ2-7, reads DTGVSQNPRHKITKRGQNVTFRCDPISEHNRLYWYRQTLGQGPEFLTYFQNEAQLEKSRLLSDRFSAERPKGSFSTLEIQRTEQGDSAMYLCASSLQSGRKIYEQYFGPGTRLTVT.

The V call is TRBV11-2, the J call TRBJ1-2; 9 bases fit TRBD1. The length of the CDR3 is 15 residues. The V gene end was trimmed by 4 bases and the J gene end by 4 bases; junction bases not matched to a gene: 7. Germline V CDR1 and CDR2: SGHAT, FQNNGV. CDR3 in amino acids: CASSSRDRVFYGYTF. CDR3 DNA sequence: TGTGCCAGCAGCTCCCGGGACAGGGTGTTCTATGGCTACACCTTC.

The chain carries TRBV7-2 and TRBJ2-5, with D tentatively TRBD1 (5 bases). Trimming shortened V by 6 bases and J by 4 bases, and 21 bases separated the two germline ends. The CDR3 totals 16 residues. CDR1 is SGHTA and CDR2 is FQGNSA in the germline V gene. CDR3 sequence reads: CASRSIDSRAPETQYF. The CDR3 nucleotides are TGTGCCAGCAGATCAATCGACAGTAGGGCCCCAGAGACCCAGTACTTC.

This chain joins TRBV11-2 and TRBJ2-7; no clear D. Per germline, CDR1 SGHAT and CDR2 FQNNGV. CDR3 size: 18 residues. V lost 0 bases and J lost 4, with 22 bases in between. The CDR3 loop is CASSLEGGRVGKEYEQYF. Here the CDR3 DNA reads TGTGCCAGCAGCTTAGAGGGTGGTAGGGTGGGGAAAGAATACGAGCAGTACTTC.

The CDR3 nucleotides read TGTGCCAGTAAATCCGACGGGAGCTACAATGAGCAGTTCTTC. Translating gives CASKSDGSYNEQFF. The V call is TRBV19, the J call TRBJ2-1, with D possibly matching TRBD2 (6 bases). CDR1 is LNHDA, CDR2 SQIVND, per germline (reference sequence). Trimming left V 7 bases short and J 3 bases short, with 13 bases between. This CDR3 region has 14 residues.

The genes are TRBV19 and TRBJ2-7; 8 bases agree with TRBD2. Germline V gene data show CDR1 as LNHDA and CDR2 as SQIVND (reference sequence). V shed 0 bases, J shed 6 bases, and the junction held 10 bases outside the gene matches. This CDR3 spans 16 amino acids. This CDR3 reads CASSIEYSGGRREQYF. CDR3 sequence (DNA): TGTGCCAGTAGTATAGAATACTCGGGAGGGCGGCGCGAGCAGTACTTC.

This clone was detected once. The chain joins TRBV28 to TRBJ2-1, with a tentative D call TRBD2 (6 bases). The CDR3 is 19 residues long. Per germline, CDR1 MDHEN and CDR2 SYDVKM. V was shortened by 3 bases and J by 4 bases, with 25 bases between the two germline ends. The CDR3 sequence is CASSFPTRALSGNYNEQFF. Here the CDR3 DNA reads TGTGCCAGCAGTTTCCCGACTAGGGCACTTTCGGGGAATTACAATGAGCAGTTCTTC.

V and J are TRBV28 and TRBJ1-2; D is undetermined. Germline lookup yields CDR1 MDHEN and CDR2 SYDVKM. CDR3 size: 14 residues. V was shortened by 0 bases and J by 6 bases, with 11 bases between the two germline ends. The CDR3 region has the DNA TGTGCCAGCAGTTTATGGGGAGCTGGTGATGGCTACACCTTC. This gives the protein CASSLWGAGDGYTF.

In this sample, this clone turned up once. The chain uses TRBV27 and TRBJ2-3; 9 positions agree with TRBD1. This CDR3 region has 15 residues. V lost 5 bases to trimming and J lost 3 bases; unmatched junction nucleotides: 6. Per germline, CDR1 MNHEY and CDR2 SMNVEV (reference sequence). CDR3 sequence: CASSPTGQGTDTQYF. Here the CDR3 DNA reads TGTGCCAGCAGTCCAACCGGACAGGGGACAGATACGCAGTATTTT.

The J gene is TRBJ2-7, the V gene TRBV18; 8 nucleotides align to TRBD1. The CDR3 length is 15 residues. CDR1 and CDR2 (germline): KGHSH, LQKENI. V lost 6 bases, J lost 5 bases, and 12 bases stayed unmatched. The CDR3 sequence is CASSPTGQGRHEQYF. The CDR3 nucleotides are TGTGCCAGCTCGCCCACCGGACAGGGCAGGCACGAGCAGTACTTC.

This chain links TRBV11-2 with TRBJ2-1; D is undetermined. The CDR3 spans 14 residues. CDR1 is SGHAT, CDR2 FQNNGV, per germline. Trimming shortened V by 0 bases and J by 8 bases, and 11 bases separated the two germline ends. The chain's CDR3 is CASSLEPQGHEQFF. The CDR3 DNA sequence: TGTGCCAGCAGCTTAGAGCCTCAAGGGCATGAGCAGTTCTTC.

The chain joins TRBV6-5 to TRBJ2-3; tentative D call: TRBD2 (6 bases). The CDR3 has 13 residues. Trimming stripped 5 bases from V and 4 bases from J, with 10 bases between. CDR1 is MNHEY, CDR2 SVGAGI, per germline. The CDR3 loop reads CASSLSSADTQYF. The CDR3 DNA follows: TGTGCCAGCAGTCTCTCTAGCGCAGATACGCAGTATTTT.

The rearrangement links TRBV7-9 to TRBJ2-7, with 7 nucleotides matching TRBD2. This CDR3 comprises 15 residues. Germline V lookup: CDR1 SEHNR, CDR2 FQNEAQ (reference sequence). After removal of 1 base from V and 0 bases from J, the junction contained 3 bases not matched to a gene. The CDR3 protein is CASSLDGGSSYEQYF. CDR3 DNA: TGTGCCAGCAGCTTAGATGGCGGGAGCTCCTACGAGCAGTACTTC.

The V gene is TRBV11-2, the J gene TRBJ2-3; 10 nucleotides line up with TRBD2. Germline CDR1 is SGHAT and CDR2 is FQNNGV. The CDR3 spans 17 residues. V shed 5 bases and J 4 bases; nucleotides not matched to a gene: 12. Written as DNA, the CDR3 is TGTGCCAGCAGCCTTTGGCCTAGCGGGAGTGTTCCAGATACGCAGTATTTT. It encodes CASSLWPSGSVPDTQYF.

The chain has TRBV11-2 and TRBJ2-7, with D maybe TRBD2 (7 bases). Germline values: CDR1 SGHAT, CDR2 FQNNGV. This CDR3 has 13 amino acids. V dropped 8 bases and J dropped 4 bases, with 15 bases sitting between them. CDR3 bases: TGTGCCAGCGGGAGGGGGAGTTCGTACGAGCAGTACTTC. As protein: CASGRGSSYEQYF.

This chain joins TRBV7-2 and TRBJ1-1, with 7 bases that match TRBD1. The ends lost 5 bases at V and 4 bases at J; junction bases unmatched: 10. This CDR3 has 15 residues. Per the germline V gene, CDR1 is SGHTA and CDR2 is FQGNSA. The CDR3 reads CASSARRQGLTEAFF. The CDR3 DNA sequence: TGTGCCAGCAGCGCGAGGAGACAGGGTCTCACTGAAGCTTTCTTT.

The chain is built from TRBV9 and TRBJ1-1; maybe TRBD1 (5 bases). Looked up from germline, CDR1 is SGDLS and CDR2 is YYNGEE. The CDR3 loop spans 13 amino acids. Trimming pared 3 bases from V and 3 bases from J, leaving 9 bases between. The CDR3 spells CASSGGDYTEAFF. In DNA form, the CDR3 reads TGTGCCAGCAGCGGAGGGGATTACACTGAAGCTTTCTTT.

The V call is TRBV7-9, the J call TRBJ1-2; D is perhaps TRBD1 (5 bases). Germline loops: CDR1 SEHNR, CDR2 FQNEAQ (reference sequence). V was pared by 5 bases and J by 8 bases, with 12 bases between. The CDR3 sequence is 12 residues long. CDR3 residues: CASSRFPGGYTF. CDR3 in DNA: TGTGCCAGCAGCCGATTCCCAGGGGGCTACACCTTC.

The gene calls are TRBV7-9 and TRBJ2-5; D remains ambiguous. Trimming took 5 bases from V and 1 from J, leaving 14 bases between them. From germline, CDR1 is SEHNR and CDR2 FQNEAQ (reference sequence). The CDR3 sequence is 15 residues long. The CDR3 protein is CASSESRSLQETQYF. As DNA, the CDR3 is TGTGCCAGCAGCGAGAGTCGGAGCCTCCAAGAGACCCAGTACTTC. Full variable domain (missing parts from reference TRBV7-9 and TRBJ2-5): DTGVSQNPRHKITKRGQNVTFRCDPISEHNRLYWYRQTLGQGPEFLTYFQNEAQLEKSRLLSDRFSAERPKGSFSTLEIQRTEQGDSAMYLCASSESRSLQETQYFGPGTRLLVL.

The chain couples TRBV7-9 to TRBJ1-4, with D perhaps matching TRBD1 (6 bases). There are 14 residues in the CDR3. Germline CDR1 and CDR2: SEHNR and FQNEAQ (reference sequence). V lost 5 bases and J lost 5, with 12 bases in between. CDR3 coding DNA: TGTGCCAGCAGCCCGTCGACAGGAAATGAAAAACTGTTTTTT. It specifies CASSPSTGNEKLFF.

DNA for the CDR3: TGTGCCAGCAGCTATCGGACAGGGGTTACCACCGGGGAGCTGTTTTTT. This encodes CASSYRTGVTTGELFF. This rearrangement joins TRBV7-9 to TRBJ2-2, with 9 bases fitting TRBD1. CDR3 size: 16 residues. Germline trimming cut 4 bases from V and 4 bases from J; bases unmatched to any gene: 7. The V gene's germline CDR1 is SEHNR and CDR2 FQNEAQ (reference sequence).

J is TRBJ1-2 and V is TRBV7-9; 7 nucleotides line up with TRBD1. CDR1 SEHNR and CDR2 FQNEAQ come from the germline V gene (reference sequence). The V gene end was trimmed by 5 bases and the J gene end by 4 bases; junction bases not matched to a gene: 4. The CDR3 contains 13 residues. The chain's CDR3 is CASSRDSSYGYTF. The CDR3 DNA reads as TGTGCCAGCAGCCGGGACAGTTCCTATGGCTACACCTTC.